Below, 26 T cell receptor beta chains from the same sample are listed, as sequenced in a study of T-cell memory formation after mild COVID-19. Each CDR3 protein gets one entry after TCRdb re-called the 5' RACE reads with MiXCR. Among about 600,000 distinct CDR3 sequences listed, less than 25% were seen once. The sequenced sample consisted of PBMCs or a T cell subset sorted from them (not recorded which). The receptors derive from an adult woman who had mild COVID-19 (a few samples of this study predate the infection). Cell type and time point are not known.

The V gene is TRBV12-3 or TRBV12-4, the J gene TRBJ2-3, with D perhaps TRBD2 (7 bases). This CDR3 is 13 amino acids long. The V end lost 5 bases, the J end lost 6 bases, and 12 bases lay between the germline ends. The CDR3 loop is CASSPGGRDTQYF. DNA of the CDR3: TGTGCCAGCAGTCCCGGGGGGCGTGATACGCAGTATTTT.

The J gene is TRBJ2-5, the V gene TRBV7-2, with D possibly matching TRBD2 (5 bases). Germline values: CDR1 SGHTA, CDR2 FQGNSA. V lost 5 bases and J 4 bases, leaving 14 bases between the germline ends. CDR3 length equals 14 residues. The CDR3 reads CASSRVQRGETQYF. The CDR3 DNA follows: TGTGCCAGCAGCCGGGTCCAACGGGGAGAGACCCAGTACTTC.

Only a few counts were recorded for this clonotype. This sequence joins TRBV15 and TRBJ2-7; D gene ambiguous. This CDR3 has 13 amino acids. CDR1 and CDR2 from the germline V gene are LNHNV and YYDKDF (reference sequence). V lost 0 bases and J lost 7, with 10 bases in between. The CDR3 DNA sequence: TGTGCCACCAGCAGAGATATGATACGGGAGCAGTACTTC. Its protein is CATSRDMIREQYF.

The chain carries TRBV9 and TRBJ1-1; no firm D call. Germline loops: CDR1 SGDLS, CDR2 YYNGEE. CDR3 length: 16 amino acids. The V gene lost 0 bases and the J gene lost 4 bases, with 16 bases spanning the gap. Written as DNA, the CDR3 is TGTGCCAGCAGCGTAGCTATCGGAGGGTTGGGCACTGAAGCTTTCTTT. It specifies CASSVAIGGLGTEAFF.

CDR3 protein: CASSDKGRRESSGANVLTF. The CDR3 DNA follows: TGTGCCAGCTCAGATAAGGGACGCAGAGAAAGCTCTGGGGCCAACGTCCTGACTTTC. The chain links TRBV18 to TRBJ2-6; tentatively, D is TRBD1 or TRBD2 (5 bases each). Deletions cut 5 bases from V and 0 bases from J, with 20 bases between. The CDR3 contains 19 residues. CDR1 is KGHSH, CDR2 LQKENI, per germline. Variable domain in full (rest from reference TRBV18 and TRBJ2-6): NAGVMQNPRHLVRRRGQEARLRCSPMKGHSHVYWYRQLPEEGLKFMVYLQKENIIDESGMPKERFSAEFPKEGPSILRIQQVVRGDSAAYFCASSDKGRRESSGANVLTFGAGSRLTVL.

This clonotype was found many times. This chain links TRBV6-5 with TRBJ1-2; TRBD1 aligns across 7 bases. Germline lookup yields CDR1 MNHEY and CDR2 SVGAGI. CDR3 length: 13 amino acids. The V gene end was trimmed by 5 bases and the J gene end by 3 bases; junction bases not matched to a gene: 3. The CDR3 loop is CASSRQGDYGYTF. CDR3 nucleotides: TGTGCCAGCAGTCGACAGGGAGACTATGGCTACACCTTC.

The rearrangement joins TRBV10-3 to TRBJ1-3; no reliable D call. The CDR3 length is 14 residues. Germline loops: CDR1 ENHRY, CDR2 SYGVKD. Trimming pared 8 bases from V and 0 bases from J, leaving 11 bases between. CDR3: CAILEPLSGNTIYF. Written as DNA, the CDR3 is TGTGCCATCCTCGAACCCCTCTCTGGAAACACCATATATTTT.

The chain has TRBV25-1 and TRBJ2-7; 7 positions agree with TRBD1. Germline V gene sequence: CDR1 MGHDK, CDR2 SYGVNS. The CDR3 covers 15 residues. After removal of 5 bases from V and 0 bases from J, the junction contained 7 bases not matched to a gene. The CDR3 sequence is CASSRTGTASYEQYF. CDR3 DNA sequence: TGTGCCAGCAGTAGGACCGGGACAGCCTCCTACGAGCAGTACTTC.

The V call is TRBV6-1, the J call TRBJ2-2, with D unclear. The CDR3 is 14 amino acids. V lost 6 bases and J lost 0, with 8 bases in between. The germline V gene has CDR1 MNHNS and CDR2 SASEGT. CDR3 protein: CASRTGSNTGELFF. The CDR3 DNA follows: TGTGCCAGCAGGACCGGGTCGAACACCGGGGAGCTGTTTTTT.

This clonotype was seen a handful of times. V is TRBV30 and J is TRBJ1-2, with a tentative D call TRBD1 (5 bases). The CDR3 length is 12 residues. Germline V gives CDR1 GTSNPN, CDR2 SVGIG (reference sequence). Trimming took 0 bases from V and 6 from J, leaving 8 bases between them. The CDR3 region has the DNA TGTGCCTGGAGTGTATTAGGGGATGGCTACACCTTC. Protein: CAWSVLGDGYTF.

This clonotype appeared a few times. The CDR3 coding sequence is TGTGCCAGCAGAAGCGGGACCTCGGGTACGCAGTATTTT. Translated: CASRSGTSGTQYF. The rearrangement joins TRBV7-2 to TRBJ2-3, with 7 bases lining up with TRBD2. This CDR3 spans 13 amino acids. V lost 6 bases, J lost 8 bases, and 8 bases stayed unmatched. Per the germline V gene, CDR1 is SGHTA and CDR2 is FQGNSA.

This clonotype was counted only a few times. The chain employs TRBV7-6 and TRBJ2-5; D gene ambiguous. The CDR3 loop spans 15 amino acids. The germline V and J ends were trimmed by 0 bases and 2 bases, with 10 bases remaining between them. Per the germline V gene, CDR1 is SGHVS and CDR2 is FNYEAQ. The CDR3 sequence is CASSLAPVGQETQYF. The CDR3 DNA reads TGTGCCAGCAGCTTAGCCCCCGTCGGGCAAGAGACCCAGTACTTC.

V is TRBV11-3 and J is TRBJ2-2, with a weak D call TRBD2 (5 bases). The CDR3 is 15 residues long. Trimming took 1 base from V and 5 from J, leaving 11 bases between them. Germline V CDR1 and CDR2: SGHNT, YENEEA. The CDR3 region has the DNA TGTGCCAGCAGCTTAGGAGGGAGAGAAACCGGGGAGCTGTTTTTT. This sequence encodes CASSLGGRETGELFF.

This clonotype occurred a few times. The chain carries TRBV5-6 and TRBJ1-1, with unresolved D. CDR3 size: 13 residues. Between the trimmed V and J ends, which lost 0 bases and 7 bases, there was a span of 10 bases. Germline lookup yields CDR1 SGHDT and CDR2 YYEEEE. The CDR3 DNA is TGTGCCAGCAGCTTGGCGGCAGCCAGTGAAGCTTTCTTT. Protein sequence: CASSLAAASEAFF.

V gene TRBV7-2 combines with J gene TRBJ2-3; 13 nucleotides align to TRBD2. The CDR3 spans 17 residues. Germline trimming cut 0 bases from V and 1 base from J; bases unmatched to any gene: 1. Germline loops: CDR1 SGHTA, CDR2 FQGNSA. The CDR3 loop is CASSLAGLAGGTDTQYF. The DNA for the CDR3 is TGTGCCAGCAGCTTAGCAGGACTAGCGGGGGGCACAGATACGCAGTATTTT.

This clonotype was counted many times. The rearrangement joins TRBV6-5 to TRBJ2-5; D uncertain. The CDR3 totals 17 residues. Trimming cost V 6 bases and J 2 bases, with 22 bases left between them. Per germline, CDR1 MNHEY and CDR2 SVGAGI. CDR3 nucleotide sequence: TGTGCCAGCAGGAAGACCATCGGTCGGTCGGTTCAAGAGACCCAGTACTTC. This gives the protein CASRKTIGRSVQETQYF.

The chain employs TRBV9 and TRBJ2-5, with unresolved D. Germline CDR1 reads SGDLS; CDR2 reads YYNGEE. The CDR3 is made up of 15 amino acids. V lost 4 bases and J lost 0, with 13 bases in between. CDR3 region: CASSNPAGYQETQYF. In DNA, the CDR3 is TGTGCCAGCAGCAATCCAGCCGGGTACCAAGAGACCCAGTACTTC.

This clonotype came up many times. The chain couples TRBV5-1 to TRBJ2-3; D is perhaps TRBD1 (6 bases). The V and J ends lost 2 bases and 2 bases respectively, with 9 bases between them. The CDR3 runs 14 residues. Germline V lookup: CDR1 SGHRS, CDR2 YFSETQ. The CDR3 DNA reads as TGCGCCAGCAGCTTCCAGGGGTCCACAGATACGCAGTATTTT. Amino acid sequence: CASSFQGSTDTQYF.

The V gene is TRBV18, the J gene TRBJ1-1, with 11 bases lining up with TRBD1. Germline V gives CDR1 KGHSH, CDR2 LQKENI. The CDR3 runs 15 residues. The junction had 4 bases not matched to a gene; V was cut back by 3 bases and J by 4 bases. DNA for the CDR3: TGTGCCAGCTCACCGGGACAGGGGGGGACCACTGAAGCTTTCTTT. Translating gives CASSPGQGGTTEAFF.

V is TRBV25-1 and J is TRBJ2-7; perhaps TRBD2 as D (6 bases). The length of the CDR3 is 14 residues. CDR1 is MGHDK and CDR2 is SYGVNS in the germline V gene. V lost 2 bases to trimming and J lost 1 base, with 9 bases between them. Here the CDR3 reads CASSEGGRSYEQYF. The CDR3 DNA reads TGTGCCAGCAGTGAAGGGGGGAGGTCCTACGAGCAGTACTTC.

With regard to this clonotype: One end of the junction fails to match germline, which may point to a read error. V is TRBV6-2 or TRBV6-3 and J is TRBJ2-7, with D unclear. This CDR3 comprises 14 residues. The germline V gene encodes CDR1 MNHEY and CDR2 SVGEGT. DNA for the CDR3: TGCGTATTGTTGCAGAATCCAAGTCCCTACGAGCAGTACTTC. It codes for CVLLQNPSPYEQYF.

V and J are TRBV7-9 and TRBJ2-2; D gene ambiguous. Trimming took off 4 bases at V and 0 bases at J, with 12 bases between the two ends. The CDR3 consists of 16 residues. The germline V gene has CDR1 SEHNR and CDR2 FQNEAQ (reference sequence). The CDR3 is CASSSYPGPNTGELFF. CDR3 coding DNA: TGTGCCAGCAGCTCTTATCCGGGTCCGAACACCGGGGAGCTGTTTTTT.

This chain uses TRBV7-8 with TRBJ2-7; D perhaps matches TRBD2 (5 bases). With 5 bases removed from V and 3 bases from J, the gap between germline ends came to 17 bases. CDR3 length equals 15 residues. In germline, CDR1 is SGHVS, CDR2 FQNEAQ. In DNA, the CDR3 is TGTGCCAGCAGCCCGAGATCCGGGGTTAGCTACGAGCAGTACTTC. The encoded protein is CASSPRSGVSYEQYF.

This clonotype has ten or more counts. The V gene is TRBV18, the J gene TRBJ2-7; 13 nucleotides agree with TRBD2. Germline V gives CDR1 KGHSH, CDR2 LQKENI. With 2 bases clipped from V and 3 bases from J, the junction kept 13 bases outside the gene matches. The CDR3 extends over 19 amino acids. CDR3 DNA: TGTGCCAGCTCACCATTTCGTCCTGGGACTAGCGGGACCCGCTACGAGCAGTACTTC. Protein product: CASSPFRPGTSGTRYEQYF.

There are a few counts of this clonotype. The gene calls are TRBV9 and TRBJ2-1; a possible D gene is TRBD2 (5 bases). CDR1 and CDR2 from the germline V gene are SGDLS and YYNGEE. V was shortened by 3 bases and J by 1 base, with 8 bases between the two germline ends. The CDR3 has 14 amino acids. The CDR3 reads CASSGADSYNEQFF. The CDR3 DNA is TGTGCCAGCAGCGGAGCGGATTCCTACAATGAGCAGTTCTTC.

This clonotype was seen only a few times. The J gene is TRBJ2-3, the V gene TRBV7-2; 7 bases fit TRBD1. This CDR3 spans 17 amino acids. J was trimmed by 2 bases and V by 1 base; bases with no gene match: 9. The V gene's germline CDR1 is SGHTA and CDR2 FQGNSA. This chain's CDR3 is CASSLGNRGAYTDTQYF. CDR3 DNA: TGTGCCAGCAGCTTAGGGAACAGGGGCGCCTACACAGATACGCAGTATTTT.